A selection of T cell receptor beta chains follows, all from one sample in a study of a mutant IDH1 vaccine in newly diagnosed glioma. The assay was immunoSEQ multiplex PCR, and TCRdb's table has in-frame clones only and misses some. The sample contains approximately 25,000 clones, 82% of which appear only once. No antigen has been assigned to these receptors. Here the sequenced sample was PBMCs, taken from a glioma patient whose treatment included an IDH1 peptide vaccine. Receptor source: a man between 35 and 55 years old with glioma. Some clones in this sample may be carry-over from other donors' samples. CDR3s include the opening cysteine and the closing phenylalanine or tryptophan. A D gene is named only where the DNA matches it firmly. The size of a clone is reported for some rows only, either as once, few or many, or as a class for expanded clones.

v_gene,j_gene,abundance,d_gene,CDR3nt,CDR3aa
TRBV6-5,TRBJ2-3,.,.,TGTGCCAGCAGTAGGGGGAGCCCAGATACGCAGTATTTT,CASSRGSPDTQYF
TRBV29-1,TRBJ2-7,.,TRBD1,TGCAGCGCCGGACAGGGTTCCGAGCAGTACTTC,CSAGQGSEQYF
TRBV7-6,TRBJ1-2,.,TRBD1,TGTGCCAGCAGCCAAACCGTAGGGGGCGCGCCTTATGGCTACACCTTC,CASSQTVGGAPYGYTF
TRBV18,TRBJ2-7,.,TRBD1,TGTGCCAGCTCACGACAGGGCTACGAGCAGTACTTC,CASSRQGYEQYF
TRBV7-2,TRBJ1-2,.,.,TGTGCCAGCAGCTTAGTATCTGGCCCTTTCGGAGGCTACACCTTC,CASSLVSGPFGGYTF
TRBV29-1,TRBJ1-1,.,.,TGCAGCGTGGAGTTACCGGGGACTGAAGCTTTCTTT,CSVELPGTEAFF
TRBV20-1,TRBJ1-4,few,.,TGCAGTGCTTGGGGTAGTGAAAAACTGTTTTTT,CSAWGSEKLFF
TRBV6-5,TRBJ2-7,.,.,TGTGCCAGCCGGGCAGGGTTTAAGGACGAGCAGTACTTC,CASRAGFKDEQYF
TRBV11-2,TRBJ2-5,.,.,TGTGCCAGCAGCCCCCGGGCCAGGGGAGAGGAGACCCAGTACTTC,CASSPRARGEETQYF
TRBV20-1,TRBJ1-2,.,.,TGCAGTGCTACCGAATTTGGCTACACCTTC,CSATEFGYTF
TRBV5-8,TRBJ2-1,.,.,TGTGCCAGCAGCTTGGGGGGGCGGCGGAATGAGCAGTTCTTC,CASSLGGRRNEQFF
TRBV14,TRBJ1-1,.,.,TGTGCCAGCAGCTCTCAAGGGGTCATGAACACTGAAGCTTTCTTT,CASSSQGVMNTEAFF
TRBV28,TRBJ2-2,once,TRBD1,TGTGCCAGCAACCCCGCCGGGGACAGGGCTTCCCTTTCTAACACCGGGGAGCTGTTTTTT,CASNPAGDRASLSNTGELFF
TRBV7-9,TRBJ2-7,.,.,TGTGCCAGCAGCTTGGGTTACAGCAACTACGAGCAGTACTTC,CASSLGYSNYEQYF
TRBV29-1,TRBJ1-1,.,.,TGCAGCGACGGACTTGCTGGAAGGTACACTGAAGCTTTCTTT,CSDGLAGRYTEAFF
TRBV5-5,TRBJ1-2,.,.,TGTGCCAGCAGCCCTGAGACCGGAGGGGTAGGCTACACCTTC,CASSPETGGVGYTF
TRBV9,TRBJ2-7,.,.,TGTGCCAGCAGCAGAACCCCTCGTCGCGAGCAGTACTTC,CASSRTPRREQYF
TRBV5-4,TRBJ2-5,.,.,TGTGCCAGCAGCACTCTAGGGGAGACCCAGTACTTC,CASSTLGETQYF
TRBV11-2,TRBJ1-2,once,.,TGTGCCAGCAGCTTAGAACGCGGCTACACCTTC,CASSLERGYTF
TRBV30,TRBJ2-7,.,.,TGTGCCTGGGGTATGACCGACTACGAGCAGTACTTC,CAWGMTDYEQYF
TRBV30,TRBJ2-2,.,TRBD2,TGTGCCTGGAGTGTGGGACTAGGAAGTACGAACACCGGGGAGCTGTTTTTT,CAWSVGLGSTNTGELFF
TRBV30,TRBJ2-5,.,.,TGTGCCTGGAGTGTAGAAGAGACCCAGTACTTC,CAWSVEETQYF
TRBV5-1,TRBJ1-4,.,.,TGCGCCAGCAGCTTCCGACCCCCGGCTGGGGAAAAACTGTTTTTT,CASSFRPPAGEKLFF
TRBV4-1,TRBJ2-1,few,TRBD2,TGCGCCAGCAGCCAAGCAGGGAACGGACTAGCGGATCCTAGTGCGCAGTTCTTC,CASSQAGNGLADPSAQFF
TRBV4-2,TRBJ1-3,.,.,TGTGCCAGCAGCCTTCGACAGGACCGGGGAAACACCATATATTTT,CASSLRQDRGNTIYF
TRBV6-4,TRBJ2-7,.,.,TGTGCCAGCAGTCCCCCCCGGGTGATTGGCTCCTACGAGCAGTACTTC,CASSPPRVIGSYEQYF
TRBV5-6,TRBJ2-7,.,TRBD1,TGTGCCAGCAGCCTATGGGACAGGGTGAGGGACGAGCAGTACTTC,CASSLWDRVRDEQYF
TRBV5-1,TRBJ1-2,once,TRBD1,TGCGCCAGCAGCTTCACAGGGGGGTATGGCTACACCTTC,CASSFTGGYGYTF
TRBV30,TRBJ2-1,.,.,TGTGCCTGGAGTGTCCTGCGGGGTGATAATGAGCAGTTCTTC,CAWSVLRGDNEQFF
TRBV18,TRBJ1-1,.,.,TGTGCCAGCTCACCTATTCAGGACAGCCCGGTCTTGAACACTGAAGCTTTCTTT,CASSPIQDSPVLNTEAFF
TRBV4-1,TRBJ1-1,.,.,TGCGCCACCAAGGGTAGGACTGAAGCTTTCTTT,CATKGRTEAFF
TRBV29-1,TRBJ1-1,few,.,TGCAGCGTAACCGGGGGCACTGAAGCTTTCTTT,CSVTGGTEAFF
TRBV19,TRBJ1-1,few,.,TGTGCCAGTAGTACTGGAACGGGAACTGAAGCTTTCTTT,CASSTGTGTEAFF
TRBV6-1,TRBJ2-5,.,.,TGTGCCAGCAGTGAAGCACGTCTCAAGTCAGAGACCCAGTACTTC,CASSEARLKSETQYF